Presented here are 8 T cell receptor beta chains from one specimen sequenced in a study of PD-1 blockade in classical Hodgkin lymphoma. Here immunoSEQ multiplex PCR was the method, and the copy in TCRdb shows in-frame clones only, minus some. In the table there are roughly 27,000 clones, about 89% of which are singletons. The time point denotes: newly diagnosed, previously untreated cHL patient sample. CD4+ T cells were purified from thawed PBMCs by magnetic negative selection. The material sequenced was CD4+ T cells from blood. These receptors came from a human donor with classical Hodgkin lymphoma.

Here the CDR3 DNA reads TGCAGCGTTGAGTCTGGGGGGGCCAACGTCCTGACTTTC. Translated, it gives CSVESGGANVLTF. The chain combines TRBV29-1 with TRBJ2-6; D remains ambiguous. This CDR3 is 13 amino acids long. V gave up 3 bases and J gave up 4 bases, with 7 bases separating them. In germline, CDR1 is SQVTM, CDR2 ANQGSEA.

This clone occurred a few times. The rearrangement joins TRBV6-6 to TRBJ2-5; a possible D gene is TRBD2 (6 bases). With 0 bases removed from V and 2 bases from J, the gap between germline ends came to 7 bases. Germline V gene lookup returns CDR1 MNHNY and CDR2 SVGAGI (reference sequence). This CDR3 spans 14 amino acids. DNA for the CDR3: TGTGCCAGCAGTTACTCGGGGGGTCAAGAGACCCAGTACTTC. It yields the protein CASSYSGGQETQYF.

This clone was detected once. The chain has TRBV28 and TRBJ1-3; a possible D gene is TRBD1 (5 bases). V was shortened by 7 bases and J by 0 bases, with 13 bases between the two germline ends. The CDR3 is 15 residues long. Germline loops: CDR1 MDHEN, CDR2 SYDVKM. Here the CDR3 reads CASNYGGGSGNTIYF. The CDR3 DNA follows: TGTGCCAGCAATTATGGGGGAGGCTCTGGAAACACCATATATTTT.

This sequence joins TRBV19 and TRBJ2-7; 8 bases are shared with TRBD1. The length of the CDR3 is 15 residues. Germline CDR1 LNHDA, CDR2 SQIVND (reference sequence). With V trimmed by 2 bases and J by 0 bases, 3 bases remained unmatched. As DNA, the CDR3 is TGTGCCAGTAGTATATCGGGACAGGCCTCCTACGAGCAGTACTTC. Its translation: CASSISGQASYEQYF.

The V and J genes are TRBV18 and TRBJ2-5; D is unresolved. Trimming stripped 1 base from V and 2 bases from J, with 11 bases between. The CDR3 is 15 residues long. Looked up from germline, CDR1 is KGHSH and CDR2 is LQKENI. The CDR3: CASSPLPETQETQYF. CDR3 nucleotide sequence: TGTGCCAGCTCACCACTTCCCGAGACTCAAGAGACCCAGTACTTC.

The chain recombines TRBV6-1 with TRBJ1-4, with D unresolved. Trimming took 3 bases from V and 7 from J, leaving 15 bases between them. CDR3 length: 15 residues. In germline, CDR1 is MNHNS, CDR2 SASEGT. CDR3 in amino acids: CASSDNGFGGEKLFF. Written as DNA, the CDR3 is TGTGCCAGCAGTGATAACGGGTTTGGCGGTGAAAAACTGTTTTTT.

The J gene is TRBJ1-6, the V gene TRBV7-2, with D maybe TRBD1 (5 bases). V lost 2 bases to trimming and J lost 7 bases, with 12 bases between them. Germline loops: CDR1 SGHTA, CDR2 FQGNSA. This CDR3 is 15 amino acids long. The CDR3 nucleotides read TGTGCCAGCAGCTTACGACCAGGGTTAAATTCACCCCTCCACTTT. Protein sequence: CASSLRPGLNSPLHF.

This rearrangement joins TRBV4-3 to TRBJ1-5, with 9 nucleotides matching TRBD1. Germline CDR1 LGHNA, CDR2 YSLEER. This CDR3 contains 14 residues. V shed 4 bases and J 6 bases; nucleotides not matched to a gene: 4. The CDR3: CASSLQQGAQPQHF. In DNA form, the CDR3 reads TGCGCCAGCAGCCTACAACAGGGGGCTCAGCCCCAGCATTTT.